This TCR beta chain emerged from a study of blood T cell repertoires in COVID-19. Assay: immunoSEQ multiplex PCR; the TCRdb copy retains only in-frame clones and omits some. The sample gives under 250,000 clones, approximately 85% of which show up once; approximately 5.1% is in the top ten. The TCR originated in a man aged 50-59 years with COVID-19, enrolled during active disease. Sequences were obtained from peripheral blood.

CDR3 nucleotides: TGTGCCAGCAGCCCCGGGGGTATAGATACGCAGTATTTT. Translation: CASSPGGIDTQYF. This chain joins TRBV7-2 and TRBJ2-3, with a possible D match to TRBD2 (6 bases). The CDR3 contains 13 residues. Germline V CDR1 and CDR2: SGHTA, FQGNSA. Trimming removed 5 bases at V and 5 bases at J, with 11 bases between.